This TCR beta chain was profiled in a study of T cell changes during pregnancy in multiple sclerosis. This clone was found once. Data came from immunoSEQ multiplex PCR; TCRdb stores just in-frame clones and leaves some out. In the table there are nearly 50,000 clones, roughly 94% of which are singletons. Per the germline V gene, CDR1 is SGDLS and CDR2 is YYNGEE. The V segment lost 4 bases and the J segment 3 bases; nucleotides outside the gene matches: 3. CDR3 length: 14 residues. Sequenced here: CD4+ T cells from peripheral blood mononuclear cells, sampled in the first trimester of pregnancy. The source is a female donor with multiple sclerosis, enrolled in a pregnancy study. V gene TRBV9 combines with J gene TRBJ2-5, with 10 positions matching TRBD2. CDR3 DNA sequence: TGTGCCAGCAGCTCCCTAGCGGGGGAAGAGACCCAGTACTTC. Translating gives CASSSLAGEETQYF.